The 28 T cell receptor beta chains below all came from one sample that was sequenced in a study of T cells in Graves' hyperthyroidism and ophthalmopathy. Amplified regions were TCR beta CDR3 sequences from RNA transcripts. HTBI primers were employed in a first-round RT-PCR of the TCR CDR3. Each CDR3 protein is one row after TCRdb ran MiXCR on the multiplex PCR reads. Of around 600,000 distinct CDR3 sequences listed, just under 45% are singletons. Sequenced: peripheral blood or thyroid tissue (not recorded which). These receptors all come from an adult man with Graves' disease, either hyperthyroidism or ophthalmopathy (not recorded which).

CDR3 in DNA: TGTGCCATCAACGACAGGGGAAACACCATATATTTT. This sequence encodes CAINDRGNTIYF. The genes are TRBV10-3 and TRBJ1-3; TRBD1 might be the D (6 bases). The CDR3 sequence is 12 residues long. Trimming took off 7 bases at V and 4 bases at J, with 8 bases between the two ends. CDR1 and CDR2 (germline): ENHRY, SYGVKD.

In this sample, this clonotype turned up many times. The chain joins TRBV7-9 to TRBJ1-2; 10 bases are shared with TRBD1. Germline lookup yields CDR1 SEHNR and CDR2 FQNEAQ (reference sequence). This CDR3 comprises 14 residues. V was pared by 4 bases and J by 8 bases, with 7 bases of the junction left unmatched. The CDR3 DNA is TGTGCCAGCAGCTCAACAGGGACAGGGGCCGGCTACACCTTC. It specifies CASSSTGTGAGYTF. The full variable domain, its missing parts supplied by reference TRBV7-9 and TRBJ1-2, is DTGVSQNPRHKITKRGQNVTFRCDPISEHNRLYWYRQTLGQGPEFLTYFQNEAQLEKSRLLSDRFSAERPKGSFSTLEIQRTEQGDSAMYLCASSSTGTGAGYTFGSGTRLTVV.

A remark on this clonotype: One end of the junction fails to match germline, which may point to a read error. The rearrangement links TRBV15 to TRBJ1-4; 7 bases map to TRBD1. Germline V gene sequence: CDR1 LNHNV, CDR2 YYDKDF (reference sequence). The CDR3 length is 15 residues. CDR3: CATSRTGVKPEKLFF. The CDR3 DNA sequence: TGTGCCACCAGCAGAACAGGGGTAAAACCCGAAAAACTGTTTTTC.

This clonotype was recorded a few times. The CDR3 protein is CSAQTSHPIGTQYF. DNA for the CDR3: TGCAGTGCCCAAACTAGCCACCCAATCGGGACCCAGTACTTC. The chain recombines TRBV20-1 with TRBJ2-5; a weak D match, TRBD2 (6 bases). The CDR3 is made up of 14 amino acids. CDR1 and CDR2 (germline): DFQATT, SNEGSKA (reference sequence). V was cut by 6 bases and J by 7 bases, with 21 bases left in between.

This clonotype appeared many times. The V call is TRBV29-1, the J call TRBJ2-5; TRBD1 matches 9 bases. Germline V gene data show CDR1 as SQVTM and CDR2 as ANQGSEA. V gave up 6 bases and J gave up 0 bases; unmatched junction bases: 5. This CDR3 comprises 14 residues. The DNA for the CDR3 is TGCAGCGTGACCGGGACAGGGAACCAAGAGACCCAGTACTTC. Its translation is CSVTGTGNQETQYF.

This clonotype was seen a few times. The gene calls are TRBV7-9 and TRBJ2-7; tentative D call: TRBD2 (5 bases). The CDR3 is made up of 14 amino acids. Germline V gene lookup returns CDR1 SEHNR and CDR2 FQNEAQ (reference sequence). V lost 2 bases and J 1 base, leaving 9 bases between the germline ends. CDR3: CASSLMRESYEQYF. DNA for the CDR3: TGTGCCAGCAGCTTAATGAGGGAGTCCTACGAGCAGTACTTC.

This clonotype has a count of ten or more. The chain uses TRBV24-1 and TRBJ1-1, with a weak D call TRBD1 (5 bases). Trimming removed 8 bases at V and 0 bases at J, with 12 bases between. The length of the CDR3 is 14 residues. Germline CDR1 reads KGHDR; CDR2 reads SFDVKD. CDR3 nucleotide sequence: TGTGCCACCACGCCCGGGACCATGAACACTGAAGCTTTCTTT. Translated, it gives CATTPGTMNTEAFF.

This clonotype was seen a few times. The chain recombines TRBV5-1 with TRBJ1-2, with a tentative D call TRBD1 (5 bases). The CDR3 is 14 residues long. CDR1 and CDR2 from the germline V gene are SGHRS and YFSETQ. The V gene lost 4 bases and the J gene lost 0 bases, with 10 bases spanning the gap. The CDR3 DNA is TGCGCCAGCAGCAATGAGGGGTCTAACTATGGCTACACCTTC. This gives the protein CASSNEGSNYGYTF.

To note about this clonotype: One junction end does not reproduce the germline sequence, and a read error may be involved. The gene calls are TRBV7-3 and TRBJ2-7; 10 nucleotides line up with TRBD1. This CDR3 contains 15 residues. CDR1 is SGHTA and CDR2 is FQGTGA in the germline V gene. The CDR3 here is CASSQYGTGDHEQYF. The CDR3 bases are TGCGCCAGCAGCCAATACGGGACAGGGGACCACGAGCAGTACTTC. Variable domain in full (rest from reference TRBV7-3 and TRBJ2-7): GAGVSQTPSNKVTEKGKYVELRCDPISGHTALYWYRQSLGQGPEFLIYFQGTGAADDSGLPNDRFFAVRPEGSVSTLKIQRTERGDSAVYLCASSQYGTGDHEQYFGPGTRLTVT.

This clonotype was observed at least ten times. The chain uses TRBV2 and TRBJ2-7; D is possibly TRBD2 (6 bases). Germline-derived CDR1 and CDR2 are SNHLY and FYNNEI. V gave up 4 bases and J gave up 2 bases, with 15 bases separating them. The CDR3 sequence is 15 residues long. The CDR3 region has the DNA TGTGCCAGCAGTGCTACGGGACTCGGTACCTACGAGCAGTACTTC. Encoded protein: CASSATGLGTYEQYF.

In its sample, this clonotype was seen a few times. V usage is TRBV15 and J usage is TRBJ1-2, with a weak D call TRBD1 (5 bases). The CDR3 spans 17 residues. V lost 10 bases and J 3 bases, leaving 27 bases between the germline ends. The germline V gene has CDR1 LNHNV and CDR2 YYDKDF (reference sequence). The CDR3 protein is CASSPGTRGGLHYGYTF. The CDR3 DNA is TGTGCCAGCAGTCCTGGGACTCGGGGCGGATTGCACTATGGCTACACCTTC.

This clonotype was counted a few times. This chain links TRBV7-2 with TRBJ2-7, with D perhaps TRBD2 (5 bases). CDR3 length: 15 amino acids. The V and J ends lost 5 bases and 2 bases respectively, with 16 bases between them. CDR1 and CDR2 from the germline V gene are SGHTA and FQGNSA. CDR3 DNA: TGTGCCAGCAGCCAAGAGGGTGGGATTACCTACGAGCAGTACTTC. Its translation: CASSQEGGITYEQYF.

Many counts were recorded for this clonotype. This rearrangement joins TRBV10-2 to TRBJ2-5; D unresolved. This CDR3 is built from 13 residues. The V gene's germline CDR1 is WSHSY and CDR2 SAAADI. V lost 4 bases and J 1 base, leaving 7 bases between the germline ends. CDR3 coding DNA: TGCGCCAGCAGTGGTACAGCCCAAGAGACCCAGTACTTC. It is translated as CASSGTAQETQYF.

This clonotype was observed at least ten times. The V call is TRBV29-1, the J call TRBJ2-5; D possibly corresponds to TRBD2 (6 bases). CDR1 is SQVTM and CDR2 is ANQGSEA in the germline V gene. V lost 4 bases to trimming and J lost 0 bases, with 9 bases between them. CDR3 length equals 13 residues. For the CDR3, the DNA is TGCAGCGTTGGGGGCGGGAACCAAGAGACCCAGTACTTC. Protein product: CSVGGGNQETQYF.

This chain uses TRBV5-8 with TRBJ2-2; D call uncertain. The CDR3 consists of 14 residues. Germline values: CDR1 SGHTS, CDR2 YDEGEE. V gave up 0 bases and J gave up 2 bases, with 5 bases separating them. This CDR3 reads CASSLDFNTGELFF. The CDR3 DNA follows: TGTGCCAGCAGCTTGGACTTTAACACCGGGGAGCTGTTTTTT.

This chain links TRBV20-1 with TRBJ1-4, with 10 bases fitting TRBD1. This CDR3 is built from 15 residues. Germline CDR1 is DFQATT and CDR2 is SNEGSKA (reference sequence). V gave up 0 bases and J gave up 8 bases; unmatched junction bases: 6. The CDR3 region has the DNA TGCAGTGCTAGAGATCAGGGGACAGGGGTCGAAAAACTGTTTTTT. Encoded protein: CSARDQGTGVEKLFF.

This clonotype was observed many times. This chain links TRBV5-1 with TRBJ1-1, with D tentatively TRBD1 (5 bases). CDR1 is SGHRS, CDR2 YFSETQ, per germline. Trimming removed 5 bases at V and 4 bases at J, with 18 bases between. The CDR3 runs to 15 residues. The CDR3 is CASSRGNNLGTEAFF. The CDR3 DNA reads as TGCGCCAGCAGTAGGGGAAACAATCTGGGCACTGAAGCTTTCTTT.

Here the CDR3 reads CASSQGQGIGYTF. The CDR3 DNA reads as TGTGCCAGCAGCCAAGGACAGGGAATTGGCTACACCTTC. The chain recombines TRBV7-9 with TRBJ1-2; TRBD1 agrees at 8 bases. The CDR3 covers 13 residues. Per the germline V gene, CDR1 is SEHNR and CDR2 is FQNEAQ (reference sequence). Unmatched junction bases numbered 6, after V lost 5 bases and J lost 7 bases.

This clonotype was detected only a few times. The V gene is TRBV2, the J gene TRBJ1-2, with 7 positions matching TRBD1. V shed 0 bases and J 4 bases; nucleotides not matched to a gene: 5. The CDR3 covers 15 residues. Germline V CDR1 and CDR2: SNHLY, FYNNEI. CDR3 region: CASSEATTGSYGYTF. In nucleotides, the CDR3 is TGTGCCAGCAGTGAAGCGACGACAGGGTCCTATGGCTACACCTTC.

This clonotype was seen a handful of times. The chain has TRBV7-2 and TRBJ1-2; tentative D call: TRBD1 (6 bases). Trimming stripped 5 bases from V and 5 bases from J, with 18 bases between. The germline V gene has CDR1 SGHTA and CDR2 FQGNSA. The CDR3 contains 15 residues. In DNA form, the CDR3 reads TGTGCCAGCAGCCAAGATCTGGGGGCCTCATATGGCTACACCTTC. It translates to CASSQDLGASYGYTF.

The gene calls are TRBV7-9 and TRBJ2-2; D is possibly TRBD1 (7 bases). Between the trimmed V and J ends, which lost 5 bases and 4 bases, there was a span of 14 bases. The CDR3 length is 15 residues. Germline CDR1 and CDR2: SEHNR and FQNEAQ (reference sequence). The CDR3 spells CASSQGGGITGELFF. The CDR3 DNA reads as TGTGCCAGCAGCCAAGGGGGCGGGATCACCGGGGAGCTGTTTTTT.

This clonotype has only a few counts. The V gene is TRBV19, the J gene TRBJ1-5; D unclear. Trimming took off 3 bases at V and 7 bases at J, with 16 bases between the two ends. CDR3 length equals 15 residues. The germline gives CDR1 LNHDA, CDR2 SQIVND (reference sequence). CDR3 sequence: CASSIRQRSGQPQHF. The CDR3 DNA is TGTGCCAGTAGTATCAGGCAAAGGTCCGGGCAGCCCCAGCATTTT. The full variable domain, rest sourced from reference TRBV19 and TRBJ1-5, is DGGITQSPKYLFRKEGQNVTLSCEQNLNHDAMYWYRQDPGQGLRLIYYSQIVNDFQKGDIAEGYSVSREKKESFPLTVTSAQKNPTAFYLCASSIRQRSGQPQHFGDGTRLSIL.

As concerns this clonotype: Being one base from a much bigger clone, this may be a read error. The V call is TRBV2, the J call TRBJ1-5; D gene ambiguous. CDR1 is SNHLY, CDR2 FYNNEI, per germline. The CDR3 consists of 15 residues. The CDR3 DNA is TGTGCCAGCAGGGAAGGGTCCACCACCAATCAGCCCCAGCATTTT. It translates to CASREGSTTNQPQHF.

Ten or more counts support this clonotype. The V gene is TRBV7-9, the J gene TRBJ1-1; D unresolved. Between the trimmed V and J ends, which lost 5 bases and 3 bases, there was a span of 10 bases. Germline V gene lookup returns CDR1 SEHNR and CDR2 FQNEAQ (reference sequence). CDR3 length: 13 residues. The CDR3 bases are TGTGCCAGCAGCGCGGGTGGAGACACTGAAGCTTTCTTT. Translating it yields CASSAGGDTEAFF.

In regard to this clonotype: Mismatch with germline at one junction end may stem from a read error. This chain joins TRBV7-6 and TRBJ2-5; 8 bases match TRBD1. This CDR3 has 16 amino acids. Germline loops: CDR1 SGHVS, CDR2 FNYEAQ. The CDR3 region has the DNA TGTGCCAGCAGCTTAGCAGTCAGACAGGGGCTCGGGACCCTGTACTTC. It yields the protein CASSLAVRQGLGTLYF.

This clonotype was picked up many times. The CDR3 here is CASRPGENYGYTF. DNA of the CDR3: TGTGCCAGCAGACCCGGGGAGAACTATGGCTACACCTTC. J is TRBJ1-2 and V is TRBV7-9; D unclear. CDR1 and CDR2 from the germline V gene are SEHNR and FQNEAQ (reference sequence). V was clipped by 6 bases and J by 2 bases, with 10 bases between them. The CDR3 has 13 residues.

V usage is TRBV20-1 and J usage is TRBJ1-5; D perhaps matches TRBD1 (6 bases). Germline CDR1 DFQATT, CDR2 SNEGSKA (reference sequence). CDR3 length equals 15 residues. V lost 5 bases, J lost 6 bases, and 20 bases lay in between. The DNA for the CDR3 is TGCAGTGCTGCAGACAAGGGGGGCTCTGTTCAGCCCCAGCATTTT. It encodes CSAADKGGSVQPQHF.

This clonotype was observed a handful of times. The chain couples TRBV12-3 or TRBV12-4 to TRBJ1-1; no definite D call. The germline V and J ends were trimmed by 6 bases and 7 bases, with 24 bases remaining between them. The CDR3 is made up of 16 amino acids. In nucleotides, the CDR3 is TGTGCCAGCAGCCTACGTGGCGCAACGGACGGAGGTGAAGCTTTCTTT. Amino acids: CASSLRGATDGGEAFF.